This is a list of T cell receptor beta chains from one sample in a study of graft-versus-host responses after intestinal transplantation. The assay was immunoSEQ multiplex PCR, and TCRdb's table has in-frame clones only and misses some. The sample carries fewer than 120,000 clones, 80% to 95% recorded once. Their target antigens are unknown. The specimen was unstimulated CD8+ T cells sorted from spleen or lymph node cells, collected before intestinal transplant. The receptors derive from a human donor who received an intestinal transplant. Each CDR3 is given with its conserved first and last residue.

TRBJ2-7	TRBV5-4	CASSLGTGMNYEQYF
TRBJ2-7	TRBV27	CASSISGAHEQYF
TRBJ2-5	TRBV28	CASSLTAQETQYF
TRBJ1-5	TRBV4-2	CASSPGQGERSYSNQPQHF
TRBJ2-7	TRBV29-1	CSAYILEDRKAPYEQYF
TRBJ2-7	TRBV18	CASSRIRLAGDFSRAYEQYF
TRBJ2-6	TRBV5-1	CASRSEFSGSGANVLTF
TRBJ1-2	TRBV2	CASWETAVANYGYTF
TRBJ2-1	TRBV6-5	CASSYSTRPSGDEQFF
TRBJ1-1	TRBV14	CASSQEGTEAFF
TRBJ2-7	TRBV5-1	CASQGLARYEQYF
TRBJ2-3	TRBV7-3	CASSLTVSWGYTDTQYF
TRBJ2-7	TRBV27	CASSTSGPAYEQYF
TRBJ2-1	TRBV19	CASSMGHYNEQFF
TRBJ2-1	TRBV19	CASSPTGGSGWIGEQFF
TRBJ2-1	TRBV6-5	CASSYSSNGLNEQFF
TRBJ2-7	TRBV2	CFCRRRTAYEQYF
TRBJ2-1	TRBV27	CASSFGYFNEQFF
TRBJ2-7	TRBV6-5	CASSYSSTSSSYEQYF
TRBJ1-1	TRBV10-1	CASSAGPNTEAFF
TRBJ2-7	TRBV27	CASSPTGASFYEQYF
TRBJ1-2	TRBV5-1	CASSEVSPLYGYTF